This paragraph covers one T cell receptor (beta chain) sequence. Only in-frame clones appear in the TCRdb table, and some are missing; sequencing was by immunoSEQ multiplex PCR. The repertoire holds approximately 13,000 clones, 67% seen once, with roughly 3.2% in the top ten. This sample stems from a study of neoadjuvant anti-PD-1 for oral cavity cancer. As to time point: after neoadjuvant nivolumab, at surgical resection. The germline gives CDR1 SGHDT, CDR2 YYEEEE. Trimming took off 0 bases at V and 8 bases at J, with 9 bases between the two ends. The CDR3 is 13 amino acids. The sample consisted of PBMCs, taken after nivolumab (anti-PD-1) treatment. The receptor was derived from a person between 40 and 80 years old with oral cavity squamous cell carcinoma. The rearrangement uses TRBV5-6 and TRBJ2-1, with D unresolved. CDR3 protein: CASSLELDHEQFF. The CDR3 nucleotides read TGTGCCAGCAGCTTGGAATTGGACCATGAGCAGTTCTTC.